This T cell receptor (beta chain) was captured by sequencing in a study of breast tumors, draining lymph nodes, adjacent tissues. Study-wide results and limits: Luminal-like breast cancer showed significantly greater tumor-nontumor repertoire similarity than basal-like breast cancer did. Tumor TCR diversity was below lymph nodes but above nontumor tissue. Most tumor T cells seemingly derive from lymph node, then expand in tumor. That most tumor T cells come from lymph nodes remained unproven.

As for this clonotype: Its antigen remains unknown.

TCRdb analysed the multiplex PCR reads with MiXCR anew, one entry per CDR3 protein. Seen here are about 53,000 distinct CDR3 sequences, roughly 40% observed once, and the top ten hold roughly a tenth. The CDR3 totals 15 residues. The germline gives CDR1 LGHNA, CDR2 YSLEER. V dropped 0 bases and J dropped 8; count of bases not matched to a gene: 7. The chain recombines TRBV4-3 with TRBJ2-3; 8 nucleotides agree with TRBD2. The origin of this receptor is a female donor with breast cancer. Some clones in this sample may be carry-over from other donors' samples. Sequenced input: breast tumor tissue. The CDR3 nucleotides read TGCGCCAGCAGCCAAGAATTAGCGGGATCAGCTACGCAGTATTTT. This translates into CASSQELAGSATQYF.